In its sample, the clone carrying this T cell receptor beta chain was seen a few times. Germline V gene lookup returns CDR1 MDHEN and CDR2 SYDVKM. V was shortened by 7 bases and J by 5 bases, with 18 bases between the two germline ends. This CDR3 is built from 14 residues. This specimen belongs to a study of blood T cells in healthy people across ages. With a J-beta primer mix and a sample-barcoded 5' primer, a second PCR ran about 7 to 12 cycles. CDR3-containing paired-end reads numbered at least 2.5 million in each sample. Each CDR3 protein is one row after TCRdb ran MiXCR on the 5' RACE reads. The table records approximately 850,000 distinct CDR3 sequences, 58% of them present only once.

V is TRBV28 and J is TRBJ2-7; D might be TRBD1 (5 bases). Sequencing used blood. The sequence was obtained from a man aged 25-40 years in good health. The CDR3 nucleotides are TGTGCCAGCACCTTAGGTCTGGGGCGGAACGAGCAGTACTTC. Protein: CASTLGLGRNEQYF.